This T cell receptor (beta chain) stems from a study of T cell changes during pregnancy in multiple sclerosis. TCRdb keeps only in-frame clones here, not all; method: immunoSEQ multiplex PCR. The sample contains just under 100,000 clones, approximately 93% of which appear only once. The CDR3 has 17 amino acids. CDR1 and CDR2 from the germline V gene are SGHAT and FQNNGV. Trimming cost V 4 bases and J 6 bases; bases outside gene matches: 9. Sequencing used peripheral blood, obtained after pregnancy. The rearrangement links TRBV11-2 to TRBJ2-2, with 12 bases aligning to TRBD2. This sequence was found in a female donor with multiple sclerosis, enrolled in a pregnancy study. CDR3 nucleotides: TGTGCCAGCAGCTCAACTCGGGGACTAGCGGGTTCCGGGGAGCTGTTTTTT. It is translated as CASSSTRGLAGSGELFF.